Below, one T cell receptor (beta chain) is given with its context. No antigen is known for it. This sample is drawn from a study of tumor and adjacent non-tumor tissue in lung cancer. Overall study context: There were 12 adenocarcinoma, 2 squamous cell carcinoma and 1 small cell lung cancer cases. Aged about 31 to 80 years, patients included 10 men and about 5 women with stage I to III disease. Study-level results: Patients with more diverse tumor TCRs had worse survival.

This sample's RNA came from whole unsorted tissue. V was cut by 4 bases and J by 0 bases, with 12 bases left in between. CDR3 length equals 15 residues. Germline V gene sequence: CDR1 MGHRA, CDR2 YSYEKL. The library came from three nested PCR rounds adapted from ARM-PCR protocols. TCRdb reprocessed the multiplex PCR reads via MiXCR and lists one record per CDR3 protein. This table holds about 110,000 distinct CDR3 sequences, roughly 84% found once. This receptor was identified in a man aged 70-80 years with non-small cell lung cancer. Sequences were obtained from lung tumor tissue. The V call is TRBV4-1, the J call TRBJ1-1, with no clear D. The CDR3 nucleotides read TGCGCCAGCAGCCTAGTTACGGGGTTGAACACTGAAGCTTTCTTT. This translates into CASSLVTGLNTEAFF.